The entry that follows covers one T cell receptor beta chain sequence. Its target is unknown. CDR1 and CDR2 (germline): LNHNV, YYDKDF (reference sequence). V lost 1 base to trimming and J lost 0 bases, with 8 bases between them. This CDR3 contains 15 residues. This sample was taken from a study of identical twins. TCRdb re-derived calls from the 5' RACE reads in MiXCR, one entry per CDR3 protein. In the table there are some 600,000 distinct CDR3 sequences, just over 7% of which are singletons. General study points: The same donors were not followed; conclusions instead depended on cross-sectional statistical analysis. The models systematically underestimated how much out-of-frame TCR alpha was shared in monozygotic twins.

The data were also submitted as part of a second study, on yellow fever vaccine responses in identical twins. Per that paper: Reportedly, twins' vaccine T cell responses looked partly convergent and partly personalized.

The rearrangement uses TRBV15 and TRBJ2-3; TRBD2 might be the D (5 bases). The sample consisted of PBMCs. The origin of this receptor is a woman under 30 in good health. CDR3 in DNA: TGTGCCACCAGCAGAGCGAGGGCTAGCACAGATACGCAGTATTTT. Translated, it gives CATSRARASTDTQYF.